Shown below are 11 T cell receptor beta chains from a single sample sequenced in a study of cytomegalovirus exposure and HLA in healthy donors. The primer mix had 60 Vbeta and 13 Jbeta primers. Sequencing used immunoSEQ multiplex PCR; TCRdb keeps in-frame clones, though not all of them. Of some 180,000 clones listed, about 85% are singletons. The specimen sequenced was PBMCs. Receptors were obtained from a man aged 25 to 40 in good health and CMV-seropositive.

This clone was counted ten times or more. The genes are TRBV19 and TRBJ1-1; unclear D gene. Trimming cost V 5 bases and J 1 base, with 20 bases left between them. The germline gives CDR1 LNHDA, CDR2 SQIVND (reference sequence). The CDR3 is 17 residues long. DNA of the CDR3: TGTGCCAGTAGTCAATTACCCATAGGGAGGAGGAACACTGAAGCTTTCTTT. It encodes CASSQLPIGRRNTEAFF.

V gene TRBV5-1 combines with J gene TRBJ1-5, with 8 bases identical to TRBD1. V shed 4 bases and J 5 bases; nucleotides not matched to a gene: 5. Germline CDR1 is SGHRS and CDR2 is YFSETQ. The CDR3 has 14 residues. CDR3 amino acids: CASSTGQGDQPQHF. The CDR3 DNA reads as TGCGCCAGCAGCACAGGACAGGGCGATCAGCCCCAGCATTTT.

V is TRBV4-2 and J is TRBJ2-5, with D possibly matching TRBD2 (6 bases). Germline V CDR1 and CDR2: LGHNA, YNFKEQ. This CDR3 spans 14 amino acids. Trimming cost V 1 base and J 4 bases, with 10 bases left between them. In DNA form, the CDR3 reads TGTGCCAGCAGCCAAGGGGTGGGAGGAGAGACCCAGTACTTC. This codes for CASSQGVGGETQYF.

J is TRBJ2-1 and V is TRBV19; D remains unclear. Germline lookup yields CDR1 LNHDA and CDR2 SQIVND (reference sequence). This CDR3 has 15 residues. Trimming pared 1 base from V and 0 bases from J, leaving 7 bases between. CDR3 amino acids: CASSIAPSSYNEQFF. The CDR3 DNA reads TGTGCCAGTAGTATAGCCCCGAGCTCCTACAATGAGCAGTTCTTC.

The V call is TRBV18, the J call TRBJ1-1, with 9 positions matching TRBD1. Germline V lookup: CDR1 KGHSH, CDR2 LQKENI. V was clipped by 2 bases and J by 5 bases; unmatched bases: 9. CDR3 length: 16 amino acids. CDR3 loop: CASSPNRGQRDTEAFF. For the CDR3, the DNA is TGTGCCAGCTCACCAAACAGGGGGCAAAGAGATACTGAAGCTTTCTTT.

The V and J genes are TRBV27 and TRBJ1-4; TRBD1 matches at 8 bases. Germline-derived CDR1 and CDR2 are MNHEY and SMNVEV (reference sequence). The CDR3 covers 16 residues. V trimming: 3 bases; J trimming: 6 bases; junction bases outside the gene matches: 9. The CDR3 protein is CASSFLGQGAHEKLFF. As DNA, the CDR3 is TGTGCCAGCAGTTTCCTCGGGCAGGGGGCGCATGAAAAACTGTTTTTT. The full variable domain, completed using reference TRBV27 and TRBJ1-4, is EAQVTQNPRYLITVTGKKLTVTCSQNMNHEYMSWYRQDPGLGLRQIYYSMNVEVTDKGDVPEGYKVSRKEKRNFPLILESPSPNQTSLYFCASSFLGQGAHEKLFFGSGTQLSVL.

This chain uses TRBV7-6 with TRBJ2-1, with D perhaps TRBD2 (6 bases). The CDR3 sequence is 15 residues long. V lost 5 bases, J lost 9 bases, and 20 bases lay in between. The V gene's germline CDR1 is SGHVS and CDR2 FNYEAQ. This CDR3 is CASSKAAEGPGEQFF. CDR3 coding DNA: TGTGCCAGCAGCAAAGCGGCGGAGGGTCCGGGTGAGCAGTTCTTC. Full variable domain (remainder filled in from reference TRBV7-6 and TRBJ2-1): GAGVSQSPRYKVTKRGQDVALRCDPISGHVSLYWYRQALGQGPEFLTYFNYEAQQDKSGLPNDRFSAERPEGSISTLTIQRTEQRDSAMYRCASSKAAEGPGEQFFGPGTRLTVL.

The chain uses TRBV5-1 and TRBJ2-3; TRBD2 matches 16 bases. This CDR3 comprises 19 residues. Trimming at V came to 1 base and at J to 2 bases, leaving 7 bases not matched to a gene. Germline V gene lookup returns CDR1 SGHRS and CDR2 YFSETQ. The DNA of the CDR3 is TGCGCCAGCAGCTTGCCTATTGGGACTAGCGGGAGGGCCACAGATACGCAGTATTTT. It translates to CASSLPIGTSGRATDTQYF.

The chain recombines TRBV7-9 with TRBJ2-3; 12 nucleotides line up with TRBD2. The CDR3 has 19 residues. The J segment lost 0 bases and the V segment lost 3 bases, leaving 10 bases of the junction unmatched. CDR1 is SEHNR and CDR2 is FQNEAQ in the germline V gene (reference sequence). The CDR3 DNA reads TGTGCCAGCAGCTTTTGGAGTGGACTAGCGGGATCTAGCACAGATACGCAGTATTTT. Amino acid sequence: CASSFWSGLAGSSTDTQYF.

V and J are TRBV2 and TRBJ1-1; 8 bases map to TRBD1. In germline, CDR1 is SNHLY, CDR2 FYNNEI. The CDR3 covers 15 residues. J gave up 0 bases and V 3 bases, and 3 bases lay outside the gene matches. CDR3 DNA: TGTGCCAGCAGTGACAGGGGGCTGATGAACACTGAAGCTTTCTTT. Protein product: CASSDRGLMNTEAFF.

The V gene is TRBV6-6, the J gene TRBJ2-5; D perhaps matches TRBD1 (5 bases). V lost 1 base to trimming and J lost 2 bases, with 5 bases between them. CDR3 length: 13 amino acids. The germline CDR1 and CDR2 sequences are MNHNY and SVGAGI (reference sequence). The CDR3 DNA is TGTGCCAGCAGTTACTACAGGCAAGAGACCCAGTACTTC. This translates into CASSYYRQETQYF.